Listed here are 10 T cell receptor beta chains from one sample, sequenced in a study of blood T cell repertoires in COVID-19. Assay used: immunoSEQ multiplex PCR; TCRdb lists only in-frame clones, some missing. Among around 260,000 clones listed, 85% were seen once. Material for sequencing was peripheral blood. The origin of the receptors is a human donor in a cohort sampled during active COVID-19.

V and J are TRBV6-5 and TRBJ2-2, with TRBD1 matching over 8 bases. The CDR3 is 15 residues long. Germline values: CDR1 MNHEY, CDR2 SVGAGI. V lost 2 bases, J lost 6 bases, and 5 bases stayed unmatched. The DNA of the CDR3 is TGTGCCAGCAGTTACGGACAGGGTATAGCCGGGGAGCTGTTTTTT. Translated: CASSYGQGIAGELFF.

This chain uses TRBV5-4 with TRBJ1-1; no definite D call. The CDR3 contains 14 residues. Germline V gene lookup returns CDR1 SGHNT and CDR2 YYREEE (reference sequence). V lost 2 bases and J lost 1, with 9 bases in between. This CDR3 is CASSFRAANTEAFF. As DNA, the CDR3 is TGTGCCAGCAGCTTTCGAGCGGCGAACACTGAAGCTTTCTTT.

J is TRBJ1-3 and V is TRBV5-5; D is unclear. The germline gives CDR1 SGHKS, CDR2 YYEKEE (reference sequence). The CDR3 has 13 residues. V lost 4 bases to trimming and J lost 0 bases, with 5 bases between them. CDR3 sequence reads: CASSAASGNTIYF. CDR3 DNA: TGTGCCAGCAGCGCGGCCTCTGGAAACACCATATATTTT.

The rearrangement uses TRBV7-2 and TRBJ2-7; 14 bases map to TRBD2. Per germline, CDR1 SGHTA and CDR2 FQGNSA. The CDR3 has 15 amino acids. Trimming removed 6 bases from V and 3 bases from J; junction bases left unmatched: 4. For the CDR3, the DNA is TGTGCCAGCAGACCGGGACTAGCGGGGGACTACGAGCAGTACTTC. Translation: CASRPGLAGDYEQYF.

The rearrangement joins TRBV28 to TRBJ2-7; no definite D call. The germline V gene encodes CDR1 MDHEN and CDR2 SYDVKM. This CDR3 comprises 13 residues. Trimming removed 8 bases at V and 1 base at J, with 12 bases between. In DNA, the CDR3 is TGTGCCAGCCATGAGGAATTTTCCTACGAGCAGTACTTC. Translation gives CASHEEFSYEQYF.

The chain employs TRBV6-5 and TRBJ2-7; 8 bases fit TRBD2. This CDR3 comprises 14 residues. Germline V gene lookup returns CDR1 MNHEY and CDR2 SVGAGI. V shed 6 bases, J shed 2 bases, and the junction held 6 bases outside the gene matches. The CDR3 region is CASSRTSGPYEQYF. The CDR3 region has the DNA TGTGCCAGCAGCCGTACTAGCGGACCCTACGAGCAGTACTTC.

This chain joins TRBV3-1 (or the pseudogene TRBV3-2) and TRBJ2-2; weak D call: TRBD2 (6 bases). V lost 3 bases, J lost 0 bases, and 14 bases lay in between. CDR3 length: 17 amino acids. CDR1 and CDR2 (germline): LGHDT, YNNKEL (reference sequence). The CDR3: CASSHEGLSANTGELFF. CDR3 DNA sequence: TGTGCCAGCAGCCATGAAGGACTATCTGCGAACACCGGGGAGCTGTTTTTT.

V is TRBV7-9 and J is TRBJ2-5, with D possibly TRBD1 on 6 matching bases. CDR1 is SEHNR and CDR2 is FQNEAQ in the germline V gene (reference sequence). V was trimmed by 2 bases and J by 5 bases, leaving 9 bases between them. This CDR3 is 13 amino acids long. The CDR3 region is CASSLQGMETQYF. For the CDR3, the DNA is TGTGCCAGCAGCTTACAGGGGATGGAGACCCAGTACTTC.

The CDR3 DNA is TGTGCCAGCAGTTACCCTAGCCAGAGGAGCTCCTACGAGCAGTACTTC. Translating gives CASSYPSQRSSYEQYF. This chain links TRBV6-6 with TRBJ2-7; the D gene is possibly TRBD2 (5 bases). The CDR3 loop spans 16 amino acids. V dropped 2 bases and J dropped 0 bases, with 14 bases sitting between them. CDR1 is MNHNY and CDR2 is SVGAGI in the germline V gene (reference sequence).

As DNA, the CDR3 is TGCGCCAGCAGCCAAATAGCGGGACCCTCCTACGAGCAGTACTTC. Amino acids: CASSQIAGPSYEQYF. The chain recombines TRBV4-1 with TRBJ2-7; 8 bases agree with TRBD2. The CDR3 contains 15 residues. V trimming: 2 bases; J trimming: 0 bases; junction bases outside the gene matches: 3. Germline lookup yields CDR1 MGHRA and CDR2 YSYEKL.